A selection of T cell receptor beta chains follows, all from one sample in a study of OX40 agonist ivuxolimab in advanced cancers. The assay was immunoSEQ multiplex PCR, and TCRdb's table has in-frame clones only and misses some. In the table there are tens of thousands of clones, roughly 85% of which are singletons. This material consisted of CD4+ or CD8+ T cells sorted from blood, taken in a trial of the OX40 agonist ivuxolimab. The receptors come from an adult with an advanced solid tumor such as melanoma, head and neck, liver or kidney cancer. The conserved cysteine and the conserved F or W are not part of the CDR3 here. The order of the fields is J gene, V gene, CDR3 protein.

j_gene: TRBJ1-2
v_gene: TRBV7-2
CDR3aa: ASTSPAEPNYGYT

j_gene: TRBJ2-3
v_gene: TRBV11-3
CDR3aa: ASSLAHTQY

j_gene: TRBJ1-5
v_gene: TRBV21-1
CDR3aa: ASTHADRQVPSLPPNQPQH

j_gene: TRBJ2-2
v_gene: TRBV5-5
CDR3aa: ASSWTGSDTGELF

j_gene: TRBJ2-1
v_gene: TRBV4-3
CDR3aa: ASSLGLLGEQF

j_gene: TRBJ2-3
v_gene: TRBV6-5
CDR3aa: ASSRTVSSTDTQY

j_gene: TRBJ2-2
v_gene: TRBV5-1
CDR3aa: ASSFPGGAATGELF

j_gene: TRBJ2-7
v_gene: TRBV7-9
CDR3aa: ASSLAVYEQY

j_gene: TRBJ2-7
v_gene: TRBV7-6
CDR3aa: ASSFGREGEQY

j_gene: TRBJ2-2
v_gene: TRBV7-2
CDR3aa: ASSPPGGTFSGELF

j_gene: TRBJ1-2
v_gene: TRBV18
CDR3aa: ASSEVDSNYGYT

j_gene: TRBJ2-6
v_gene: TRBV6-4
CDR3aa: ASSLSQGANVLT

j_gene: TRBJ1-5
v_gene: TRBV6-5
CDR3aa: ASRLTGQPQH

j_gene: TRBJ1-4
v_gene: TRBV5-6
CDR3aa: ASRSQLNEKLF

j_gene: TRBJ2-1
v_gene: TRBV5-1
CDR3aa: ASSSDGVAREQF

j_gene: TRBJ1-6
v_gene: TRBV30
CDR3aa: ACNPGKIVSPLH

j_gene: TRBJ2-7
v_gene: TRBV29-1
CDR3aa: SVAWQGQQQY

j_gene: TRBJ2-6
v_gene: TRBV7-2
CDR3aa: ASRPSGANVLT

j_gene: TRBJ2-3
v_gene: TRBV5-1
CDR3aa: ASSLRDTQY

j_gene: TRBJ2-7
v_gene: TRBV6-1
CDR3aa: ASRERTYEQY

j_gene: TRBJ1-5
v_gene: TRBV29-1
CDR3aa: SVEERSNQPQH

j_gene: TRBJ1-5
v_gene: TRBV5-1
CDR3aa: ASSLEPYSNQPQH